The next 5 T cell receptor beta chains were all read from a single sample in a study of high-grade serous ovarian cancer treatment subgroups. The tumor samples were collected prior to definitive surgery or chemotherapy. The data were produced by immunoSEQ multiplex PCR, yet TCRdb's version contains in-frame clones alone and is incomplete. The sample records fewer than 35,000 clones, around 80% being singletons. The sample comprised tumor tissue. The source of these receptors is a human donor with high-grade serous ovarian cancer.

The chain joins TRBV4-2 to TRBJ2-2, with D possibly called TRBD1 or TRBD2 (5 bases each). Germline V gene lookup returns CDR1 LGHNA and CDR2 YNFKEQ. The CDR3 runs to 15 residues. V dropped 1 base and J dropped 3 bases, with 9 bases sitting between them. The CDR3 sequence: CASSQAGRHTGELFF. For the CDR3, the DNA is TGTGCCAGCAGCCAAGCAGGGAGACACACCGGGGAGCTGTTTTTT.

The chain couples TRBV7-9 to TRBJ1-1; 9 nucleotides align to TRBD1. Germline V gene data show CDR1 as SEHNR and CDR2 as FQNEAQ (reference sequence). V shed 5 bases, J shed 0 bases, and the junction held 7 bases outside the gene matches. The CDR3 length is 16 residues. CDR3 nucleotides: TGTGCCAGCAGCAAGGGGGACAGGGCCTTGAACACTGAAGCTTTCTTT. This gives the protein CASSKGDRALNTEAFF.

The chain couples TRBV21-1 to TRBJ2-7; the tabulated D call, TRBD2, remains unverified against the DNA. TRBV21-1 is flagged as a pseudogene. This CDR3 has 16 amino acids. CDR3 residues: CASSSPSGRALNAAYF. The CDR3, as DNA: TGTGCCAGCAGCTCCCCTAGCGGGAGGGCCCTCAACGCAGCGTACTTC.

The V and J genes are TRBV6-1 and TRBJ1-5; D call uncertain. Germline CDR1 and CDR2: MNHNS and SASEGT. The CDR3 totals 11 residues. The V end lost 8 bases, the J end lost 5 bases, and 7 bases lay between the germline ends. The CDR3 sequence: CASAAYQPQHF. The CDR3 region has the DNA TGTGCCAGCGCGGCCTATCAGCCCCAGCATTTT.

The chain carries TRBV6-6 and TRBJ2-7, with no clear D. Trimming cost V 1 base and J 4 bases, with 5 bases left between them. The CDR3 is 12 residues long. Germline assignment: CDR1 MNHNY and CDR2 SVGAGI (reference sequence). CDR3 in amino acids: CASSYYTYEQYF. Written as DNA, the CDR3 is TGTGCCAGCAGTTACTATACTTACGAGCAGTACTTC.